These 5 T cell receptor beta chains share one sample of origin, sequenced in a study of T cell clusters in autoimmune cytopenias (dated by TCRdb to about 2019). Each sample's TRB amplification started from 250 ng of peripheral blood genomic DNA, which corresponds to 35,000 to 45,000 genome equivalents. Reads for this sample came from an Illumina MiSeq. To amplify TRB rearrangements, a touch-down multiplex PCR protocol was run with the TRB-A and TRB-B primer pools combined in a single tube. The reads, reprocessed by TCRdb, yield one row per CDR3 protein sequence and no DNA. The sample table on file contains 9,500 to 15,000 distinct CDR3 sequences. 3% to 3.5% of the sample comes from the top ten. The sample was also reused in another study, on T cell repertoires in aging, cancer and after chemotherapy.

The sample taken for sequencing was peripheral blood. Receptors were obtained from a human donor in good health.

V and J are TRBV20-1 and TRBJ2-2; TCRdb outputs TRBD2, but without DNA this stays unchecked. Germline CDR1 reads DFQATT; CDR2 reads SNEGSKA (reference sequence). This CDR3 is 15 amino acids long. The CDR3 region is CSARESGGASGELFF.

The CDR3 sequence: CASSQDRDTEAFF. The V gene is TRBV5-1, the J gene TRBJ1-1; TCRdb lists TRBD1, though no DNA is available to test this call. CDR1 is SGHRS and CDR2 is YFSETQ in the germline V gene. This CDR3 is 13 amino acids long.

This chain joins TRBV6-5 and TRBJ1-2; TCRdb's D call of TRBD1 is untestable without DNA. From germline, CDR1 is MNHEY and CDR2 SVGAGI. This CDR3 is 16 amino acids long. The CDR3 here is CASRPAGTGGFYGYTF.

The chain recombines TRBV12-3 or TRBV12-4 with TRBJ2-1; TCRdb outputs TRBD1, but without DNA this stays unchecked. The CDR3 is made up of 16 amino acids. This chain's CDR3 is CASSFQGLGSYNEQFF.

V and J are TRBV11-2 and TRBJ1-2; TCRdb names TRBD1, which stays unverified in the absence of DNA. The germline gives CDR1 SGHAT, CDR2 FQNNGV. The CDR3 is 15 residues long. CDR3 in amino acids: CASSPSAGGSNGYTF.